This T cell receptor (beta chain) comes out of a study of blood T cell repertoires in COVID-19. At the level of the study: From the United States, Italy and Spain came samples of acute and convalescent COVID-19. T cells, B-cell-depleted T cells, or PBMCs provided the cDNA or gDNA that served as material.

Germline V gene sequence: CDR1 MNHEY, CDR2 SMNVEV (reference sequence). The CDR3 contains 14 residues. V was cut by 6 bases and J by 2 bases, with 8 bases left in between. Only in-frame clones appear in the TCRdb table, and some are missing; sequencing was by immunoSEQ multiplex PCR. The sample has more than 80,000 clones, approximately 80% seen once. The sequenced sample consisted of peripheral blood. The V and J genes are TRBV27 and TRBJ2-6; TRBD2 might be the D (5 bases). The TCR originated in a man at least 80 years old with COVID-19, enrolled during active disease. CDR3: CASRTNAGANVLTF. The CDR3 DNA is TGTGCCAGCAGGACTAATGCTGGGGCCAACGTCCTGACTTTC. The variable domain in full, with the rest retrieved from reference TRBV27 and TRBJ2-6, is EAQVTQNPRYLITVTGKKLTVTCSQNMNHEYMSWYRQDPGLGLRQIYYSMNVEVTDKGDVPEGYKVSRKEKRNFPLILESPSPNQTSLYFCASRTNAGANVLTFGAGSRLTVL.